This is a list of T cell receptor beta chains from one sample in a study of T cells in Graves' hyperthyroidism and ophthalmopathy. TCRdb re-derived calls from the multiplex PCR reads in MiXCR, one entry per CDR3 protein. Of about 98,000 distinct CDR3 sequences detected, approximately 42% appear once; the ten largest clones hold approximately 10%. The specimen was peripheral blood or thyroid tissue (not recorded which). The source of these receptors is a young woman with Graves' hyperthyroidism. The CDR3 runs from the conserved cysteine through the conserved F or W. The D gene is left open where the match is weak. Clone size is shown for a subset of rows, as once, few, many or a class of expanded clone.

cdr3_aa	cdr3_nt	v_call	d_call	j_call	clone_size
CASSIADTEAFF	TGTGCCAGCAGTATCGCGGACACTGAAGCTTTCTTT	TRBV6-6	-	TRBJ1-1	many
CATGDLSGRAGELFF	TGTGCCACCGGAGACCTGAGCGGGAGGGCCGGGGAGCTGTTTTTT	TRBV15	TRBD2	TRBJ2-2	-
CASSPRRGESKGNTIYF	TGTGCCAGCAGCCCCCGACGAGGGGAGTCGAAAGGAAACACCATATATTTT	TRBV7-9	-	TRBJ1-3	many
CASRPQVLTGNTIYF	TGTGCCAGCAGACCCCAGGTTTTAACTGGAAACACCATATATTTT	TRBV7-2	-	TRBJ1-3	many
CASSLAGLSTDTQYF	TGTGCCAGCAGCTTAGCGGGGCTTAGCACAGATACGCAGTATTTT	TRBV7-8	-	TRBJ2-3	many
CASSLNSAGTYEQYF	TGTGCCAGCAGCTTAAATTCTGCAGGGACCTACGAGCAGTACTTC	TRBV7-2	-	TRBJ2-7	many
CASSPGQGGPGQPRHF	TGTGCCAGCTCACCGGGCCAGGGGGGACCGGGCCAGCCCCGGCATTTT	TRBV18	TRBD1	TRBJ1-5	-
CASSWPGGGLEAFF	TGTGCCAGCAGTTGGCCGGGGGGAGGGCTTGAAGCTTTCTTT	TRBV7-2	-	TRBJ1-1	-
CASSLWQGNAIYF	TGTGCCAGCAGTTTATGGCAGGGGAACGCCATATATTTT	TRBV12-3/TRBV12-4	-	TRBJ1-3	-
CASRETAADDQPQHF	TGTGCCAGCAGGGAAACCGCCGCAGACGATCAGCCCCAGCATTTC	TRBV6-6	-	TRBJ1-5	-
CASRAGGFFEQYF	TGTGCCAGCAGGGCAGGGGGCTTTTTCGAGCAGTACTTC	TRBV12-3/TRBV12-4	TRBD1	TRBJ2-7	many
CASRTAYEQYF	TGTGCCAGCAGGACGGCGTACGAGCAGTACTTC	TRBV6-5	-	TRBJ2-7	many
CAGSLQGETQYF	TGCGCCGGCAGCTTGCAGGGGGAGACCCAGTACTTC	TRBV5-1	-	TRBJ2-5	-
CASSASSYEQYF	TGTGCCAGCTCAGCGAGTTCCTACGAGCAGTACTTC	TRBV18	-	TRBJ2-7	many
CATSRTGSSGNTIYF	TGTGCCACCAGCAGGACGGGGAGCTCTGGAAACACCATATATTTT	TRBV15	-	TRBJ1-3	once
CASSLVLFDTDTQYF	TGTGCCAGCAGCTTAGTTCTTTTCGACACAGATACGCAGTATTTT	TRBV7-9	-	TRBJ2-3	many
CASSVRTGRAFF	TGTGCCAGCAGCGTAAGGACAGGGAGAGCTTTCTTT	TRBV9	TRBD1	TRBJ1-1	many
CASSSGQGVNGYTF	TGCGCCAGCAGCTCGGGACAGGGGGTGAATGGCTACACCTTC	TRBV5-1	TRBD1	TRBJ1-2	-
CASSLGSLMNTEAFF	TGTGCCAGCAGCTTAGGGAGTCTAATGAACACTGAAGCTTTCTTT	TRBV7-3	-	TRBJ1-1	-
CASRLDKVEETQYF	TGTGCCAGCAGGCTTGACAAGGTGGAAGAGACTCAGTACTTC	TRBV5-5	-	TRBJ2-5	-
CASSLLLASDTQYF	TGTGCCAGCAGCTTATTACTAGCCTCAGATACGCAGTATTTT	TRBV7-2	-	TRBJ2-3	many
CANSLGTTIYGYTF	TGTGCCAACAGTTTGGGGACGACCATCTATGGCTACACCTTC	TRBV6-5	-	TRBJ1-2	once
CASSRETSGQDEKLFF	TGTGCCAGCAGCCGAGAGACGTCCGGGCAAGATGAAAAACTGTTTTTT	TRBV4-2	-	TRBJ1-4	many